What follows describes a single T cell receptor (beta chain). Its antigen remains unknown. The sample is drawn from a study of OX40 agonist ivuxolimab in advanced cancers. Across the whole study: Across the patients, intravenous ivuxolimab was delivered every 2 weeks at 0.01 to 10 mg/kg. Anti-PD-1, anti-PD-L1 or anti-CTLA-4 therapy given earlier was allowed, and 40% had some.

Measured with immunoSEQ multiplex PCR; TCRdb has only the in-frame clones, and not every one. The profile shows 77,000 or so clones, roughly 86% of them singletons. From germline, CDR1 is MNHEY and CDR2 SVGAGI. V trimming: 2 bases; J trimming: 7 bases; junction bases outside the gene matches: 3. CDR3 size: 14 residues. Study observations and caveats: Clonal expansion was among the lowest in partial responders at 0.1-3.0 mg/kg, especially CD8+. Expanded peripheral T-cell antigen specificity went undetermined.

The sequence was collected from an adult with an advanced solid tumor such as melanoma, head and neck, liver or kidney cancer. The material sequenced was CD4+ or CD8+ T cells sorted from blood, taken in a trial of the OX40 agonist ivuxolimab. J is TRBJ1-2 and V is TRBV6-5, with TRBD1 matching over 11 bases. This chain's CDR3 is CASSYGQGAAGYTF. CDR3 coding DNA: TGTGCCAGCAGTTACGGACAGGGGGCGGCTGGCTACACCTTC.